The next 28 T cell receptor beta chains were all read from a single sample in a study of blood T cell repertoires in COVID-19. The method was immunoSEQ multiplex PCR; TCRdb's version includes in-frame clones alone and lacks a portion of them. Of approximately 21,000 clones in the sample, roughly four fifths were seen once. Sequencing was carried out using peripheral blood. The receptor source for this set is a human donor in a cohort sampled during active COVID-19.

This chain uses TRBV7-3 with TRBJ2-1; a possible D gene is TRBD2 (6 bases). V lost 3 bases and J lost 0, with 12 bases in between. The CDR3 spans 16 residues. Germline CDR1 reads SGHTA; CDR2 reads FQGTGA. CDR3 region: CASSFTGTPSYNEQFF. In DNA form, the CDR3 reads TGTGCCAGCAGCTTTACCGGGACTCCCTCCTACAATGAGCAGTTCTTC.

This sequence joins TRBV18 and TRBJ1-4, with D possibly matching TRBD1 (5 bases). V lost 5 bases to trimming and J lost 4 bases, with 5 bases between them. Germline values: CDR1 KGHSH, CDR2 LQKENI. The CDR3 sequence is 12 residues long. For the CDR3, the DNA is TGTGCCAGCTCAAGGGGTAATGAAAAACTGTTTTTT. It is translated as CASSRGNEKLFF.

This clone was picked up one time. The chain combines TRBV7-2 with TRBJ1-5; 8 positions agree with TRBD1. V gave up 0 bases and J gave up 3 bases; unmatched junction bases: 4. The CDR3 covers 16 residues. CDR1 and CDR2 (germline): SGHTA, FQGNSA. The CDR3: CASSLAPGQVNQPQHF. The CDR3 DNA sequence: TGTGCCAGCAGCTTAGCCCCGGGACAGGTCAATCAGCCCCAGCATTTT.

This clone has more than one count but fewer than ten. This chain connects TRBV7-9 to TRBJ1-6; no definite D call. The germline V gene encodes CDR1 SEHNR and CDR2 FQNEAQ (reference sequence). Deletions cut 7 bases from V and 7 bases from J, with 8 bases between. The length of the CDR3 is 12 residues. CDR3: CASTSRNSPLHF. The CDR3 region has the DNA TGTGCCAGCACCTCACGGAATTCACCCCTCCACTTT.

The V call is TRBV25-1, the J call TRBJ1-1; 10 positions match TRBD1. Germline CDR1 MGHDK, CDR2 SYGVNS. The CDR3 spans 14 residues. The ends lost 7 bases at V and 6 bases at J; junction bases unmatched: 8. CDR3 nucleotide sequence: TGTGCCAGCACCCCGACAGGGGGCGGTGCTGAAGCTTTCTTT. Its translation: CASTPTGGGAEAFF. Full variable domain (missing parts from reference TRBV25-1 and TRBJ1-1): EADIYQTPRYLVIGTGKKITLECSQTMGHDKMYWYQQDPGMELHLIHYSYGVNSTEKGDLSSESTVSRIRTEHFPLTLESARPSHTSQYLCASTPTGGGAEAFFGQGTRLTVV.

The CDR3 coding sequence is TGTGCCAGTAGGCTAGGGGCACCTAATGAAAAACTGTTTTTT. As protein: CASRLGAPNEKLFF. The V and J genes are TRBV19 and TRBJ1-4; a possible D gene is TRBD1 (5 bases). CDR1 and CDR2 (germline): LNHDA, SQIVND (reference sequence). V was shortened by 6 bases and J by 3 bases, with 11 bases between the two germline ends. The CDR3 runs 14 residues.

The V gene is TRBV19, the J gene TRBJ2-2; D possibly corresponds to TRBD1 (5 bases). CDR1 and CDR2 (germline): LNHDA, SQIVND (reference sequence). The CDR3 is made up of 16 amino acids. The V end lost 7 bases, the J end lost 3 bases, and 18 bases lay between the germline ends. The CDR3 loop reads CASTLGTGRYTGELFF. CDR3 DNA sequence: TGTGCCAGTACCCTCGGAACAGGAAGGTACACCGGGGAGCTGTTTTTT.

This clone came up once. The chain uses TRBV6-5 and TRBJ1-5, with D maybe TRBD1 (5 bases). The CDR3 spans 14 residues. CDR1 MNHEY and CDR2 SVGAGI come from the germline V gene. V lost 6 bases and J 1 base, leaving 10 bases between the germline ends. This CDR3 is CASSPGISNQPQHF. The CDR3 nucleotides are TGTGCCAGCAGCCCAGGGATCAGCAATCAGCCCCAGCATTTT.

This CDR3 is CASSQEFRGTYEQYF. CDR3 nucleotide sequence: TGCGCCAGCAGCCAAGAATTCAGGGGCACCTACGAGCAGTACTTC. The rearrangement uses TRBV4-1 and TRBJ2-7; D is possibly TRBD1 (6 bases). Germline values: CDR1 MGHRA, CDR2 YSYEKL. This CDR3 contains 15 residues. V was shortened by 0 bases and J by 2 bases, with 11 bases between the two germline ends.

This clone was counted between two and nine times. V gene TRBV5-4 combines with J gene TRBJ1-2; TRBD1 agrees at 9 bases. Losses at the gene ends were 3 bases for V and 6 bases for J; bases not matched to a gene: 3. This CDR3 contains 13 residues. Germline assignment: CDR1 SGHNT and CDR2 YYREEE (reference sequence). The CDR3 DNA reads TGTGCCAGCAGCTCACAGGGGGCAGATGGCTACACCTTC. Its protein product is CASSSQGADGYTF.

The chain recombines TRBV5-1 with TRBJ1-1; D is undetermined. V lost 0 bases, J lost 8 bases, and 11 bases lay in between. Germline V gene data show CDR1 as SGHRS and CDR2 as YFSETQ. The CDR3 is 13 residues long. The CDR3 nucleotides read TGCGCCAGCAGCTTGGCCGTCAGGCTAGAAGCTTTCTTT. Residues: CASSLAVRLEAFF.

V and J are TRBV4-3 and TRBJ2-1, with TRBD2 matching over 8 bases. Germline loops: CDR1 LGHNA, CDR2 YSLEER. J was trimmed by 3 bases and V by 0 bases; bases with no gene match: 7. This CDR3 region has 17 residues. DNA of the CDR3: TGCGCCAGCAGCCAAGATTTGGCGGGGGGAGTCTACAATGAGCAGTTCTTC. Its protein is CASSQDLAGGVYNEQFF.

The chain combines TRBV4-2 with TRBJ2-3, with 10 bases that match TRBD2. Trimming took 3 bases from V and 5 from J; bases not matched to a gene: 5. This CDR3 spans 15 amino acids. Germline V lookup: CDR1 LGHNA, CDR2 YNFKEQ. Written as DNA, the CDR3 is TGTGCCAGCAGCCAGGCTATAGCGGGGGGAGATACGCAGTATTTT. This translates into CASSQAIAGGDTQYF.

This rearrangement joins TRBV2 to TRBJ2-7; tentative D call: TRBD2 (5 bases). Looked up from germline, CDR1 is SNHLY and CDR2 is FYNNEI. Between the trimmed V and J ends, which lost 7 bases and 4 bases, there was a span of 11 bases. The length of the CDR3 is 12 residues. The CDR3 reads CASTLGIYEQYF. The CDR3 bases are TGTGCCAGCACCCTCGGGATTTACGAGCAGTACTTC. Supplemented by reference TRBV2 and TRBJ2-7, the full variable domain reads EPEVTQTPSHQVTQMGQEVILRCVPISNHLYFYWYRQILGQKVEFLVSFYNNEISEKSEIFDDQFSVERPDGSNFTLKIRSTKLEDSAMYFCASTLGIYEQYFGPGTRLTVT.

The V and J genes are TRBV5-1 and TRBJ2-5; TRBD2 agrees at 7 bases. The length of the CDR3 is 15 residues. Germline CDR1 reads SGHRS; CDR2 reads YFSETQ. The ends lost 4 bases at V and 5 bases at J; junction bases unmatched: 11. The CDR3, as DNA: TGCGCCAGCAGCCCGTCCCCCCACGGGGGGGAGACCCAGTACTTC. Amino acid sequence: CASSPSPHGGETQYF. Complete variable domain (other parts from reference TRBV5-1 and TRBJ2-5): KAGVTQTPRYLIKTRGQQVTLSCSPISGHRSVSWYQQTPGQGLQFLFEYFSETQRNKGNFPGRFSGRQFSNSRSEMNVSTLELGDSALYLCASSPSPHGGETQYFGPGTRLLVL.

This clone was seen a handful of times. V gene TRBV5-1 combines with J gene TRBJ1-3; unclear D gene. The CDR3 contains 15 residues. Trimming stripped 0 bases from V and 0 bases from J, with 7 bases between. Germline CDR1 is SGHRS and CDR2 is YFSETQ. The CDR3 DNA reads as TGCGCCAGCAGCTTGGGGCAGATCTCTGGAAACACCATATATTTT. Residues: CASSLGQISGNTIYF.

The chain employs TRBV15 and TRBJ1-1, with 9 bases fitting TRBD1. Trimming removed 0 bases from V and 5 bases from J; junction bases left unmatched: 16. The CDR3 is made up of 19 amino acids. Germline values: CDR1 LNHNV, CDR2 YYDKDF (reference sequence). The CDR3 nucleotides are TGTGCCACCAGCAGAGATCGGTCGGGACAGGGAAAAAGGGTTACTGAAGCTTTCTTT. Its protein is CATSRDRSGQGKRVTEAFF.

The table lists this clone with a count of one. The V call is TRBV2, the J call TRBJ2-7; the match to TRBD1 covers 8 bases. J lost 3 bases, V lost 3 bases, and 10 bases had no gene match. The CDR3 totals 16 residues. Germline CDR1 is SNHLY and CDR2 is FYNNEI. CDR3 sequence (DNA): TGTGCCAGCAGTGAGGTACGGGGACAGGCCGGCTACGAGCAGTACTTC. This encodes CASSEVRGQAGYEQYF.

The chain uses TRBV5-4 and TRBJ2-5; 13 positions agree with TRBD2. The germline V gene has CDR1 SGHNT and CDR2 YYREEE (reference sequence). The CDR3 runs to 17 residues. The V and J ends lost 2 bases and 4 bases, in that order; junction bases with no gene match: 8. CDR3 region: CASSFGTSGIGGETQYF. CDR3 DNA: TGTGCCAGCAGCTTTGGGACTAGCGGGATCGGGGGAGAGACCCAGTACTTC.

Only a few counts were recorded for this clone. The V call is TRBV7-8, the J call TRBJ1-5; 7 nucleotides line up with TRBD1. J was trimmed by 1 base and V by 2 bases; bases with no gene match: 5. The germline CDR1 and CDR2 sequences are SGHVS and FQNEAQ. This CDR3 is built from 16 residues. CDR3 in amino acids: CASSLLTGKSNQPQHF. CDR3 nucleotides: TGTGCCAGCAGCTTATTGACAGGGAAGAGCAATCAGCCCCAGCATTTT.

This chain joins TRBV10-3 and TRBJ1-2, with 9 bases lining up with TRBD1. Germline lookup yields CDR1 ENHRY and CDR2 SYGVKD. The CDR3 totals 15 residues. J lost 5 bases, V lost 7 bases, and 11 bases had no gene match. The CDR3 reads CAITSRDRAPYGYTF. CDR3 sequence (DNA): TGTGCCATCACTTCCCGGGACAGGGCGCCATATGGCTACACCTTC.

The V and J genes are TRBV6-5 and TRBJ2-3; no definite D call. CDR3 length equals 15 residues. V was shortened by 6 bases and J by 0 bases, with 13 bases between the two germline ends. Germline V gene data show CDR1 as MNHEY and CDR2 as SVGAGI. CDR3 protein: CASRSASRSTDTQYF. The CDR3 nucleotides read TGTGCCAGCAGATCCGCTTCGAGGAGCACAGATACGCAGTATTTT.

The chain combines TRBV4-3 with TRBJ2-5; TRBD2 agrees at 14 bases. CDR1 is LGHNA, CDR2 YSLEER, per germline. The CDR3 spans 17 residues. The V gene end was trimmed by 2 bases and the J gene end by 4 bases; junction bases not matched to a gene: 6. The CDR3 loop reads CASSQLATSGGAETQYF. The CDR3 DNA reads as TGCGCCAGCAGCCAACTCGCGACTAGCGGGGGGGCAGAGACCCAGTACTTC.

The gene calls are TRBV4-1 and TRBJ2-7; TRBD1 matches 7 bases. The junction had 3 bases not matched to a gene; V was cut back by 1 base and J by 0 bases. Germline values: CDR1 MGHRA, CDR2 YSYEKL. The CDR3 extends over 15 amino acids. The CDR3 coding sequence is TGCGCCAGCAGCCAAGGGGCAGGGGGCTCCTACGAGCAGTACTTC. It yields the protein CASSQGAGGSYEQYF.

This rearrangement joins TRBV6-1 to TRBJ1-4; the match to TRBD1 covers 9 bases. V lost 4 bases to trimming and J lost 4 bases; unmatched junction nucleotides: 10. This CDR3 has 17 amino acids. Looked up from germline, CDR1 is MNHNS and CDR2 is SASEGT. CDR3 in DNA: TGTGCCAGCAGTGGACCTTCACAGGGGGCCAGTAATGAAAAACTGTTTTTT. Amino acid sequence: CASSGPSQGASNEKLFF.

The rearrangement joins TRBV9 to TRBJ2-1; TRBD1 matches 8 bases. CDR3 length: 15 amino acids. Germline V gene data show CDR1 as SGDLS and CDR2 as YYNGEE. The ends lost 0 bases at V and 13 bases at J; junction bases unmatched: 12. CDR3 DNA sequence: TGTGCCAGCAGCGTAGTCGACAGGGGCCCCACGGAACAGTTCTTC. Protein product: CASSVVDRGPTEQFF.

The genes are TRBV27 and TRBJ2-1; D is possibly TRBD2 (5 bases). Trimming took 9 bases from V and 7 from J, leaving 19 bases between them. The length of the CDR3 is 14 residues. Germline loops: CDR1 MNHEY, CDR2 SMNVEV (reference sequence). CDR3 amino acids: CASGHTGSWNEQFF. DNA for the CDR3: TGTGCCAGTGGTCACACGGGAAGTTGGAATGAGCAGTTCTTC.

The chain links TRBV18 to TRBJ1-1; TRBD1 matches at 9 bases. V trimming: 3 bases; J trimming: 6 bases; junction bases outside the gene matches: 8. Germline V lookup: CDR1 KGHSH, CDR2 LQKENI. The CDR3 contains 15 residues. The CDR3 DNA follows: TGTGCCAGCTCACCCGCGACAGGGGGGTTGTCTGAAGCTTTCTTT. It yields the protein CASSPATGGLSEAFF.